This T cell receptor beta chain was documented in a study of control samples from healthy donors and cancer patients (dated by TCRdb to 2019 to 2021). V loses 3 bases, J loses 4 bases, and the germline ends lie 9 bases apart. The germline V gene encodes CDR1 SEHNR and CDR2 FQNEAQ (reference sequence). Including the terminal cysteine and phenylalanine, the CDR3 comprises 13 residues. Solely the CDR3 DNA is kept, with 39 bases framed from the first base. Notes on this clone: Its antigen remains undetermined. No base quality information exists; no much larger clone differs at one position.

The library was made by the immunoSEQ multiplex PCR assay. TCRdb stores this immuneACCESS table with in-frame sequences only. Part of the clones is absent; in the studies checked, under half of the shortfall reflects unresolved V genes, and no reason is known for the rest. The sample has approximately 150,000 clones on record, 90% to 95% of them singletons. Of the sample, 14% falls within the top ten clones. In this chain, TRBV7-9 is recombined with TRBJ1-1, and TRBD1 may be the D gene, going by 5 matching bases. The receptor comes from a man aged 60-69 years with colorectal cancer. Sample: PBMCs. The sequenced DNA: TGTGCCAGCAGCTTTGGGACGGGCACTGAAGCTTTCTTT. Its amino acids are CASSFGTGTEAFF.